The 24 T cell receptor beta chains below come from one sample, sequenced in a study of PD-L1 blockade in urothelial cancer. Sequencing was performed with immunoSEQ multiplex PCR; in TCRdb, only in-frame clones are kept and a portion is missing. Found here are tens of thousands of clones, around 80% of them singletons; the top ten hold around 3.1%. Here the sequenced sample was PBMCs, taken around atezolizumab (anti-PD-L1) treatment. All receptors come from a man in his 70s with urothelial cancer.

The chain employs TRBV6-1 and TRBJ1-1, with 7 bases fitting TRBD1. CDR1 and CDR2 from the germline V gene are MNHNS and SASEGT. The CDR3 is made up of 13 amino acids. The V segment lost 0 bases and the J segment 9 bases; nucleotides outside the gene matches: 4. DNA for the CDR3: TGTGCCAGCAGTGAAGCCCAGGGGGGTAAAGCTTTCTTT. It specifies CASSEAQGGKAFF.

The chain couples TRBV7-8 to TRBJ2-2; D perhaps matches TRBD1 (5 bases). The CDR3 sequence is 15 residues long. CDR1 and CDR2 from the germline V gene are SGHVS and FQNEAQ. The V gene lost 0 bases and the J gene lost 6 bases, with 11 bases spanning the gap. CDR3 sequence (DNA): TGTGCCAGCAGCTTAGCGGACACCGACGCCGGGGAGCTGTTTTTT. As protein: CASSLADTDAGELFF.

This chain joins TRBV6-5 and TRBJ2-3; TRBD2 agrees at 7 bases. CDR1 MNHEY and CDR2 SVGAGI come from the germline V gene. CDR3 length: 14 amino acids. The J segment lost 4 bases and the V segment lost 0 bases, leaving 1 base of the junction unmatched. CDR3 sequence: CASSYSLAADTQYF. The CDR3 nucleotides are TGTGCCAGCAGTTACTCCCTAGCGGCAGATACGCAGTATTTT.

The rearrangement uses TRBV19 and TRBJ2-7; D unresolved. V was cut by 5 bases and J by 1 base, with 12 bases left in between. Per germline, CDR1 LNHDA and CDR2 SQIVND (reference sequence). This CDR3 is 14 amino acids long. This CDR3 reads CASSRSSLSYEQYF. The CDR3 bases are TGTGCCAGTAGTCGGTCTAGTTTATCCTACGAGCAGTACTTC.

This chain uses TRBV5-4 with TRBJ2-1; 7 nucleotides align to TRBD1. This CDR3 spans 16 amino acids. The J segment lost 7 bases and the V segment lost 0 bases, leaving 10 bases of the junction unmatched. CDR1 is SGHNT and CDR2 is YYREEE in the germline V gene (reference sequence). The CDR3 bases are TGTGCCAGCAGCTTGGCCGGACAGGTAGGAACGAATGAGCAGTTCTTC. As protein: CASSLAGQVGTNEQFF. The variable domain in full, completed from reference TRBV5-4 and TRBJ2-1, reads ETGVTQSPTHLIKTRGQQVTLRCSSQSGHNTVSWYQQALGQGPQFIFQYYREEENGRGNFPPRFSGLQFPNYSSELNVNALELDDSALYLCASSLAGQVGTNEQFFGPGTRLTVL.

This chain uses TRBV28 with TRBJ1-5; 7 bases agree with TRBD1. CDR3 length: 14 residues. The germline CDR1 and CDR2 sequences are MDHEN and SYDVKM. The V segment lost 6 bases and the J segment 9 bases; nucleotides outside the gene matches: 11. The CDR3 DNA reads TGTGCCAGCAGCCGTGGGACAGCCGCTTCGCCCCAGCATTTT. Amino acids: CASSRGTAASPQHF.

The genes are TRBV19 and TRBJ2-5, with 8 bases aligning to TRBD2. The CDR3 spans 15 residues. The ends lost 8 bases at V and 6 bases at J; junction bases unmatched: 14. CDR1 is LNHDA, CDR2 SQIVND, per germline (reference sequence). The CDR3 reads CASSESGRGGKTQYF. The CDR3 DNA reads TGTGCCAGTTCCGAAAGCGGGAGAGGTGGAAAGACCCAGTACTTC.

The V gene is TRBV19, the J gene TRBJ1-6; weak D call: TRBD1 (5 bases). The CDR3 consists of 14 residues. Trimming cost V 10 bases and J 5 bases, with 15 bases left between them. Germline assignment: CDR1 LNHDA and CDR2 SQIVND (reference sequence). CDR3 region: CATKTDNNNSPLHF. The CDR3 DNA reads as TGTGCCACAAAGACAGACAATAATAATTCACCCCTCCACTTT.

The CDR3 DNA reads TGTGCCAGCAGCCGAAGGGGGACCGGGGAGCTGTTTTTT. As protein: CASSRRGTGELFF. The rearrangement links TRBV4-2 to TRBJ2-2; tentatively, D is TRBD1 (6 bases). V gave up 4 bases and J gave up 5 bases, with 8 bases separating them. Germline V gene sequence: CDR1 LGHNA, CDR2 YNFKEQ. This CDR3 is built from 13 residues.

This chain uses TRBV10-3 with TRBJ2-1; 9 positions match TRBD2. This CDR3 has 15 residues. CDR1 and CDR2 from the germline V gene are ENHRY and SYGVKD. J lost 6 bases, V lost 0 bases, and 3 bases had no gene match. CDR3 nucleotide sequence: TGTGCCATCAGTGAGTCATCTAGCGGGGTCAATGAGCAGTTCTTC. Its protein is CAISESSSGVNEQFF.

As for this clone: The junction does not match germline at one end; this may be a read error. J is TRBJ2-4 and V is TRBV4-3, with 8 bases fitting TRBD2. The CDR3 totals 15 residues. Germline CDR1 is LGHNA and CDR2 is YSLEER. The CDR3 loop reads CASSQDSFSGTSFSF. The CDR3, as DNA: TGCGCCAGCAGCCAAGATTCGTTTTCGGGGACTAGTTTTTCCTTC.

The chain has TRBV4-3 and TRBJ1-6, with 8 nucleotides matching TRBD1. The CDR3 totals 15 residues. The J segment lost 9 bases and the V segment lost 0 bases, leaving 4 bases of the junction unmatched. Germline V CDR1 and CDR2: LGHNA, YSLEER. CDR3 loop: CASSQEGQGGSPLHF. In DNA form, the CDR3 reads TGCGCCAGCAGCCAAGAAGGACAGGGAGGTTCACCCCTCCACTTT.

In its sample, this clone was seen once. This chain connects TRBV6-6 to TRBJ2-3; TRBD1 might be the D (5 bases). Germline CDR1 and CDR2: MNHNY and SVGAGI (reference sequence). V was trimmed by 0 bases and J by 0 bases, leaving 7 bases between them. This CDR3 has 15 amino acids. The CDR3 loop reads CASSYSQGSTDTQYF. The CDR3 region has the DNA TGTGCCAGCAGTTACTCGCAGGGTAGCACAGATACGCAGTATTTT.

The J gene is TRBJ2-7, the V gene TRBV19, with 10 bases identical to TRBD2. The CDR3 runs 14 residues. J was trimmed by 7 bases and V by 5 bases; bases with no gene match: 8. Per germline, CDR1 LNHDA and CDR2 SQIVND (reference sequence). The CDR3 DNA is TGTGCCAGTAGTCCGTTAGCGGGAGGTTGGGAGCAGTACTTC. Its protein product is CASSPLAGGWEQYF.

The rearrangement uses TRBV27 and TRBJ1-2; 8 nucleotides line up with TRBD1. The length of the CDR3 is 14 residues. The J segment lost 4 bases and the V segment lost 3 bases, leaving 4 bases of the junction unmatched. Germline lookup yields CDR1 MNHEY and CDR2 SMNVEV (reference sequence). The CDR3 DNA reads TGTGCCAGCAGTTTTACAGGGGGTATCTATGGCTACACCTTC. It encodes CASSFTGGIYGYTF.

This clone was seen only a few times. The V call is TRBV7-2, the J call TRBJ2-7, with 10 positions matching TRBD1. Trimming cost V 5 bases and J 2 bases; bases outside gene matches: 6. This CDR3 comprises 15 residues. Germline V gene data show CDR1 as SGHTA and CDR2 as FQGNSA. The CDR3 protein is CASSTQDRGTYEQYF. For the CDR3, the DNA is TGTGCCAGCAGCACACAGGACAGGGGGACCTACGAGCAGTACTTC.

This chain links TRBV5-4 with TRBJ1-4; 8 nucleotides line up with TRBD1. The V and J ends lost 5 bases and 10 bases, in that order; junction bases with no gene match: 10. This CDR3 spans 14 amino acids. CDR1 and CDR2 (germline): SGHNT, YYREEE (reference sequence). The CDR3 sequence is CASSSHRGSGKLFF. The CDR3 DNA sequence: TGTGCCAGCAGTTCGCACAGGGGGTCTGGAAAACTGTTTTTT.

V is TRBV28 and J is TRBJ1-2, with 8 nucleotides matching TRBD1. Germline assignment: CDR1 MDHEN and CDR2 SYDVKM. V lost 7 bases and J lost 8; bases outside the gene matches: 6. This CDR3 spans 12 amino acids. CDR3 in DNA: TGTGCCAGCACCGACAGGGGTTGGGGCTACACCTTC. Its protein product is CASTDRGWGYTF.

The chain links TRBV18 to TRBJ2-1; 12 bases map to TRBD2. Trimming removed 1 base from V and 8 bases from J; junction bases left unmatched: 21. The CDR3 spans 21 residues. The germline V gene has CDR1 KGHSH and CDR2 LQKENI. Here the CDR3 reads CASSPLSPTSGRINRRHEQFF. CDR3 coding DNA: TGTGCCAGCTCACCACTTTCTCCCACTAGCGGGAGGATTAACCGTAGGCATGAGCAGTTCTTC.

The genes are TRBV28 and TRBJ1-5; D is possibly TRBD1 (6 bases). Germline V gene data show CDR1 as MDHEN and CDR2 as SYDVKM. Deletions cut 6 bases from V and 3 bases from J, with 9 bases between. The CDR3 has 13 amino acids. The CDR3 DNA reads TGTGCCAGCAGGTCAGGGGTCAATCAGCCCCAGCATTTT. Translated: CASRSGVNQPQHF.

The genes are TRBV6-1 and TRBJ2-4; no clear D gene. CDR1 and CDR2 from the germline V gene are MNHNS and SASEGT. The V end was cut by 8 bases, the J end by 1 base, with 6 bases between. The CDR3 length is 12 residues. The CDR3 coding sequence is TGTGCCAGCGCTGCGGCCAAAAACATTCAGTACTTC. Translation: CASAAAKNIQYF.

The chain combines TRBV7-9 with TRBJ1-4, with D unresolved. Germline V CDR1 and CDR2: SEHNR, FQNEAQ (reference sequence). V was trimmed by 2 bases and J by 5 bases, leaving 6 bases between them. The CDR3 is made up of 13 amino acids. As DNA, the CDR3 is TGTGCCAGCAGCTTAAACACGAATGAAAAACTGTTTTTT. Its protein product is CASSLNTNEKLFF.

The chain is built from TRBV6-5 and TRBJ2-7; 9 bases map to TRBD2. The CDR3 totals 16 residues. V lost 0 bases to trimming and J lost 3 bases; unmatched junction nucleotides: 6. The germline V gene has CDR1 MNHEY and CDR2 SVGAGI. In nucleotides, the CDR3 is TGTGCCAGCAGTTACTCCCCGGGACTAGCCTACTACGAGCAGTACTTC. It codes for CASSYSPGLAYYEQYF.

V is TRBV4-3 and J is TRBJ2-1, with TRBD2 matching 10 bases. V shed 1 base, J shed 6 bases, and the junction held 3 bases outside the gene matches. Germline CDR1 LGHNA, CDR2 YSLEER. The CDR3 contains 15 residues. The CDR3 loop reads CASSQVSGRSNEQFF. In nucleotides, the CDR3 is TGCGCCAGCAGCCAAGTTAGCGGGAGGTCCAATGAGCAGTTCTTC.